This T cell receptor beta chain was captured in a study of cytomegalovirus exposure and HLA in healthy donors. General observations from the study: Several top significant clusters appeared, in a later analysis, to be linked to common viral pathogens. TCR beta V- and J-gene trimming was later associated with a missense DCLRE1C variant. Researchers had no immune exposure information except CMV serostatus available.

With 5 bases removed from V and 7 bases from J, the gap between germline ends came to 14 bases. CDR3 length: 13 residues. Germline CDR1 is SGHVS and CDR2 is FNYEAQ. To note about this clone: Its antigen is still unknown.

Researchers ran the PCR with 60 Vbeta and 13 Jbeta primers. Sequencing used immunoSEQ multiplex PCR; TCRdb keeps in-frame clones, though not all of them. The table records 70,000 to 90,000 clones, roughly 75% of them present only once. This chain joins TRBV7-6 and TRBJ1-1, with D unclear. The TCR originated in a man aged 35 to 55 in good health and CMV-seronegative. Sample: PBMCs. As DNA, the CDR3 is TGTGCCAGCAGCCCCCGCGGCGGGAATGAAGCTTTCTTT. This translates into CASSPRGGNEAFF. The variable domain in full, with the rest retrieved from reference TRBV7-6 and TRBJ1-1, is GAGVSQSPRYKVTKRGQDVALRCDPISGHVSLYWYRQALGQGPEFLTYFNYEAQQDKSGLPNDRFSAERPEGSISTLTIQRTEQRDSAMYRCASSPRGGNEAFFGQGTRLTVV.